The rows below give T cell receptor beta chains drawn from one sample of a study of T cells in Graves' hyperthyroidism and ophthalmopathy. TCRdb reprocessed the multiplex PCR reads via MiXCR and lists one record per CDR3 protein. The table shows about 300,000 distinct CDR3 sequences, with roughly 19% occurring only once. Sequencing was done on a sample of blood. These receptors all stem from a man aged 45-65 years with Graves' ophthalmopathy. Both conserved end residues are part of each CDR3. The order of the fields is J gene, D gene, V gene, clone size, CDR3 DNA, CDR3 protein. The D gene is left open where the match is weak. Expanded clones are given a class, and other clones once, few, many or no size at all.

J: TRBJ2-2; D: .; V: TRBV7-8; size: .; DNA: TGTGCCAGCAGCCCGGCGAGCAGGGGGAACACCGGGGAGCTGTTTTTT; CDR3: CASSPASRGNTGELFF
J: TRBJ2-3; D: .; V: TRBV4-1; size: .; DNA: TGCGCCAGCAGCCAAGGACCGTTCATTCAGTATTTT; CDR3: CASSQGPFIQYF
J: TRBJ2-3; D: .; V: TRBV20-1; size: .; DNA: TGCAGTGCTAGACAGGGACGGATCACAGATACGCAGTATTTT; CDR3: CSARQGRITDTQYF
J: TRBJ2-7; D: TRBD2; V: TRBV7-8; size: .; DNA: TGTGCCAGCAGCCCCAGGCAGGGACTAGAGTCCTACGAGCAGTACTTC; CDR3: CASSPRQGLESYEQYF
J: TRBJ2-1; D: .; V: TRBV10-2; size: .; DNA: TGCGCCAGCAGTGAAGGGGTCGGGGGCAATGAGCAGTTCTTC; CDR3: CASSEGVGGNEQFF
J: TRBJ1-2; D: .; V: TRBV7-8; size: .; DNA: TGTGCCAGCAGCTTAGAATTCACAGCTAACTATGGCTACACCTTC; CDR3: CASSLEFTANYGYTF
J: TRBJ2-7; D: TRBD1; V: TRBV2; size: many; DNA: TGTGCCAGTGGACAGGAGATCTACGAGCAGTACTTC; CDR3: CASGQEIYEQYF
J: TRBJ2-1; D: .; V: TRBV20-1; size: .; DNA: TGCAGTGCTGGAGATCCCGGCGGGATCTCCTACAATGAGCAGCTCTTC; CDR3: CSAGDPGGISYNEQLF
J: TRBJ1-6; D: TRBD1; V: TRBV20-1; size: few; DNA: TGCAGTGCCAGGACCTTGGACAGGGGGAATAATTCACCCCTCCACTTT; CDR3: CSARTLDRGNNSPLHF
J: TRBJ2-3; D: TRBD2; V: TRBV6-1; size: few; DNA: TGTGCCAGCAGAAGGACTAGCGGGGGGCAGAGTACAGATACGCAGTATTTT; CDR3: CASRRTSGGQSTDTQYF
J: TRBJ1-3; D: .; V: TRBV14; size: .; DNA: TGTGCCAGCAGCCCCCGAAGGGCTTCTGGAAACACCATATATTTT; CDR3: CASSPRRASGNTIYF
J: TRBJ1-1; D: TRBD1; V: TRBV9; size: few; DNA: TGTGCCAGCAGCCGAGACTACAGGGGTGAAGCTTTCTTT; CDR3: CASSRDYRGEAFF
J: TRBJ2-5; D: .; V: TRBV18; size: .; DNA: TGTGCCAGCTCACCCCATGAGGGAGAGACCCAGTACTTC; CDR3: CASSPHEGETQYF